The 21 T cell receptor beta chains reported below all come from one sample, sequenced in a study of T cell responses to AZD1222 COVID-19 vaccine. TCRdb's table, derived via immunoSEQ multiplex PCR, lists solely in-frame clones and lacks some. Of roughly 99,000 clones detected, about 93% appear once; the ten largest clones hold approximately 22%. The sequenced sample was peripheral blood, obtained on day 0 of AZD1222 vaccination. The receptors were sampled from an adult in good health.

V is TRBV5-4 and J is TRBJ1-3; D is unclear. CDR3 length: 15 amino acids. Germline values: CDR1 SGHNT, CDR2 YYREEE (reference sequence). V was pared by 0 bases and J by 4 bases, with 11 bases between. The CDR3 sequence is CASSLAGGRGNTIYF. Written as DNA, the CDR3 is TGTGCCAGCAGCTTGGCGGGCGGGAGAGGAAACACCATATATTTT.

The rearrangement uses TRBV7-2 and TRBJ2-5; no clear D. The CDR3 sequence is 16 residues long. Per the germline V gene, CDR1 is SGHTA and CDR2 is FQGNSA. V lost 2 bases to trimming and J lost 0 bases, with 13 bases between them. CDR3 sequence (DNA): TGTGCCAGCAGCTTAAGACGGGCGAAGTACCAAGAGACCCAGTACTTC. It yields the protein CASSLRRAKYQETQYF.

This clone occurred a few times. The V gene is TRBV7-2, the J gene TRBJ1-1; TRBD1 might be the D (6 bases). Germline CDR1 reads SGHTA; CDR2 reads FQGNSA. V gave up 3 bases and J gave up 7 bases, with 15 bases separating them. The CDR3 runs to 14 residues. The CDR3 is CASSFRPDSSEAFF. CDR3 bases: TGTGCCAGCAGCTTCCGACCGGACAGCAGTGAAGCTTTCTTT.

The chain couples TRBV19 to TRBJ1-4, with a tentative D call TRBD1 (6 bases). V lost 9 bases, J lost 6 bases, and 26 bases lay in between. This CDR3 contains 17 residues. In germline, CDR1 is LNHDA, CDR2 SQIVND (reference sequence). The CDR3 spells CASSPGQGTSRDEKLFF. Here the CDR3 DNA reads TGTGCCAGCAGCCCCGGGCAGGGGACCTCGAGGGATGAAAAACTGTTTTTT.

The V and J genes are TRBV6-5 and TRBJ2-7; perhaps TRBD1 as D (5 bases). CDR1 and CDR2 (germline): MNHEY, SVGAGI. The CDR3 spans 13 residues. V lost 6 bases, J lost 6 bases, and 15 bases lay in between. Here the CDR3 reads CASSLRDSLEQYF. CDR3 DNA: TGTGCCAGCAGCCTCAGGGATTCCCTCGAGCAGTACTTC.

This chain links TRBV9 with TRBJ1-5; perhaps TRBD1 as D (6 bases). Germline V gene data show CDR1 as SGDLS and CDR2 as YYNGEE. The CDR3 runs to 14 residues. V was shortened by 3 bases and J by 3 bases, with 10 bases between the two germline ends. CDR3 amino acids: CASSAPGANQPQHF. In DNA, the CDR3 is TGTGCCAGCAGCGCCCCAGGGGCCAATCAGCCCCAGCATTTT. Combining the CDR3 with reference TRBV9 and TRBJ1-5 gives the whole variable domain DSGVTQTPKHLITATGQRVTLRCSPRSGDLSVYWYQQSLDQGLQFLIQYYNGEERAKGNILERFSAQQFPDLHSELNLSSLELGDSALYFCASSAPGANQPQHFGDGTRLSIL.

The CDR3 sequence is CASSAGGDGYTF. For the CDR3, the DNA is TGTGCCAGCAGCGCGGGGGGGGATGGCTACACCTTC. The chain is built from TRBV2 and TRBJ1-2, with D possibly being TRBD1 (5 bases). The germline CDR1 and CDR2 sequences are SNHLY and FYNNEI. The ends were cut back, 6 bases at V and 6 bases at J, with 11 bases in the middle. The CDR3 has 12 residues.

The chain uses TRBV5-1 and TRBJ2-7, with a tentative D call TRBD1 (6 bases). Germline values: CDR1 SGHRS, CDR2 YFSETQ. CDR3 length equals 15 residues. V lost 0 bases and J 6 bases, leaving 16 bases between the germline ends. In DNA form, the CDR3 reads TGCGCCAGCAGCTTGGAAGGGGGACGTTCGTCCGAGCAGTACTTC. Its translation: CASSLEGGRSSEQYF. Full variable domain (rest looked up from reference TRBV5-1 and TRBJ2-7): KAGVTQTPRYLIKTRGQQVTLSCSPISGHRSVSWYQQTPGQGLQFLFEYFSETQRNKGNFPGRFSGRQFSNSRSEMNVSTLELGDSALYLCASSLEGGRSSEQYFGPGTRLTVT.

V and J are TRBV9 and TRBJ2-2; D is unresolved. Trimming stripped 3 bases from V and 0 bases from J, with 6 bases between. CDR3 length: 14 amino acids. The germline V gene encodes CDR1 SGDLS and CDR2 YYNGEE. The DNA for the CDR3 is TGTGCCAGCAGCGGGGTAGCGAACACCGGGGAGCTGTTTTTT. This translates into CASSGVANTGELFF.

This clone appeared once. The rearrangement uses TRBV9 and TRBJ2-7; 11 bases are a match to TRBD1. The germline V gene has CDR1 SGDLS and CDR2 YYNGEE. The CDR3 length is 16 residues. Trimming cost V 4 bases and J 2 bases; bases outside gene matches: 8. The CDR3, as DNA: TGTGCCAGCAGCCAAGGACAGGGGGCAGTAACCTACGAGCAGTACTTC. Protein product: CASSQGQGAVTYEQYF.

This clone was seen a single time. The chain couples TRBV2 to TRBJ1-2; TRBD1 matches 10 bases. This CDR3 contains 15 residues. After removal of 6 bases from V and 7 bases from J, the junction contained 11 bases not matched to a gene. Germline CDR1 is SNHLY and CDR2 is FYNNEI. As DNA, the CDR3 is TGTGCCAGCAGCGAGACAGGGGGCGGGGTCGGTGGCTACACCTTC. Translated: CASSETGGGVGGYTF.

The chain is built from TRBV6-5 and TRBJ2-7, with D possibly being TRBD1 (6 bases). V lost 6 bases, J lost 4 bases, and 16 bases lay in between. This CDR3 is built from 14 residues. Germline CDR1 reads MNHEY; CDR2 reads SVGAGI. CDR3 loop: CASRAGTNDYEQYF. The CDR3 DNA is TGTGCCAGCAGGGCCGGGACAAATGATTACGAGCAGTACTTC.

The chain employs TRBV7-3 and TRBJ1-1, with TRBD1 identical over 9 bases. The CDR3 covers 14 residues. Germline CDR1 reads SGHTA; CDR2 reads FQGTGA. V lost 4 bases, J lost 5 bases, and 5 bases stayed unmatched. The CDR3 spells CASSSQGAMTEAFF. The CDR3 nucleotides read TGTGCCAGCAGCTCACAGGGGGCTATGACTGAAGCTTTCTTT.

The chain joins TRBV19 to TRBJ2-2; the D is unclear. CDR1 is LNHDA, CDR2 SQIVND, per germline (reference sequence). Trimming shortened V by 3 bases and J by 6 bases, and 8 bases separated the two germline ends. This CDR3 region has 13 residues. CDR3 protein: CASSILRSGELFF. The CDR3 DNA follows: TGTGCCAGTAGTATTCTCCGGTCCGGGGAGCTGTTTTTT.

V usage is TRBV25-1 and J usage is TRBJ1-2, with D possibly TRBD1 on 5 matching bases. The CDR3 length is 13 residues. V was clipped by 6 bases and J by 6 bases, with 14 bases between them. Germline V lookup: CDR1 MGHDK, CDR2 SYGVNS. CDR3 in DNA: TGTGCCAGCAGCCTCGGGGCAGGGAATGGCTACACCTTC. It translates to CASSLGAGNGYTF.

The CDR3 here is CASSLDLSGGAYNEQFF. CDR3 DNA: TGTGCCAGCAGTCTTGACCTGAGCGGGGGGGCCTACAATGAGCAGTTCTTC. The J gene is TRBJ2-1, the V gene TRBV2, with 10 bases matching TRBD2. The CDR3 extends over 17 amino acids. Losses at the gene ends were 5 bases for V and 2 bases for J; bases not matched to a gene: 9. Germline loops: CDR1 SNHLY, CDR2 FYNNEI.

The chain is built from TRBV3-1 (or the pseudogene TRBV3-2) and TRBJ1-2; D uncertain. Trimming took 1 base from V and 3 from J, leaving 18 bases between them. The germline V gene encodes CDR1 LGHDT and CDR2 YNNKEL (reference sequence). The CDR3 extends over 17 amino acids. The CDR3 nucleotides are TGTGCCAGCAGCCAAGGAGGGTTACCCCCCATCGACTATGGCTACACCTTC. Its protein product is CASSQGGLPPIDYGYTF.

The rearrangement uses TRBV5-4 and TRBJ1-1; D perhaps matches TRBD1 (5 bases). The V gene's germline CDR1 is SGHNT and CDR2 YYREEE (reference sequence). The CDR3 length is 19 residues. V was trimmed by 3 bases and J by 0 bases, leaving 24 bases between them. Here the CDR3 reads CASSWRQRSRISLNTEAFF. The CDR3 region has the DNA TGTGCCAGCAGCTGGAGACAGAGGAGCCGGATTTCACTGAACACTGAAGCTTTCTTT.

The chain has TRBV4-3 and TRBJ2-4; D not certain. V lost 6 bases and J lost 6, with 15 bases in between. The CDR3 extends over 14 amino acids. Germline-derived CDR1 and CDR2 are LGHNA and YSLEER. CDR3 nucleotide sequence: TGCGCCAGCAGTGATTTGGCAAAGCCAAACATTCAGTACTTC. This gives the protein CASSDLAKPNIQYF.

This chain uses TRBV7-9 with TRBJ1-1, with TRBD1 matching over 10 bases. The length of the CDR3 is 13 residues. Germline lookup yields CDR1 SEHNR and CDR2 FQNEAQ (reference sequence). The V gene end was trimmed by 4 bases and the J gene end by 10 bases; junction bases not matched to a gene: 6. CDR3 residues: CASSYGQGGIAFF. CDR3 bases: TGTGCCAGCAGCTACGGACAGGGGGGGATAGCTTTCTTT.

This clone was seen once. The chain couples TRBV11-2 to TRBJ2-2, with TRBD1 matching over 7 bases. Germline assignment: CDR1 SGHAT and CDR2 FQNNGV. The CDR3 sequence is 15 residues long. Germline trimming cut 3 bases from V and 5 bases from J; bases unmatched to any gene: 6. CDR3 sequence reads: CASSFPLQGTGELFF. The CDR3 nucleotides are TGTGCCAGCAGCTTTCCGCTACAGGGGACCGGGGAGCTGTTTTTT.